This TCR beta chain was obtained from a study of identical twins (dated by TCRdb to 2016 to 2017). Background on the whole study: TCR alpha and beta repertoires from monozygotic twins, unrelated adults of various ages and cord blood were deep-sequenced to test whether fetal clonotypes persist. To rule out contamination, the twin experiments were replicated at different times with different library preparation protocols. On the study overall, not on this receptor specifically: Invariant T cells such as MAIT and iNKT could partly confound zero-insertion analyses, though diverse VJ usage argued against this for most clonotypes. The excess sharing between twins in beta out-of-frame sequences was weaker because fewer shared sequences reduced the signal-to-noise ratio. Fewer insertions were carried by abundant cord blood beta clonotypes, a similar but weaker trend appeared in young adult naive repertoires, and no such trend appeared in memory repertoires. In monozygotic twins, out-of-frame TCR alpha sharing was systematically underestimated by recombination models, although the models agreed with sharing between unrelated individuals. Conclusions relied on cross-sectional statistical analysis, since the same donors could not be followed over many years. Compared with coincidental sharing between unrelated individuals, an excess of low generation-probability sequences was observed among out-of-frame TCR alpha sequences shared between twins.

Every donor in the study was a healthy Caucasian. The twin cohort consisted of three pairs of female monozygotic twins, all aged roughly 18 to 29 years. The RNA used for TCR libraries was isolated from peripheral blood mononuclear cells. At the junction V is shortened by 7 bases and J by 4 bases; bases outside the gene matches: 2. The germline V gene provides CDR1 SQVTM and CDR2 ANQGSEA. The CDR3 goes from the cysteine to the phenylalanine over 12 residues. Only the CDR3 DNA stays, 36 bases, in frame from base 1. For this clonotype: The antigen this receptor binds is unknown. No qualities accompany the bases; no much larger clone lies one base away.

The library was generated by 5' RACE. The sequencer listed for this sample is Illumina HiSeq 2000. Template switching added a universal primer binding site, and the final cDNA carried a unique molecular identifier that allowed TCR cDNA molecules to be counted accurately. First-strand cDNA for TCR alpha and beta chains was synthesized from specific primers in the conserved constant-segment region. To control for contamination, every cDNA library was double barcoded, receiving both a SMART-Mk sample barcode and Illumina barcodes. TruSeq adapter sequences and Illumina sample barcodes were added in two successive PCR steps. TCR alpha and beta cDNA libraries were sequenced on the Illumina HiSeq platform with custom primers. In the source study's methods: MiGEC was used to process raw reads and extract unique molecular identifiers, and MiXCR was used to find CDR3 positions. Recombination models were inferred per individual with the repgenHMM and IGoR tools using an EM algorithm. Shared clonotypes were analyzed with the tcR package in R, and sharing was normalized by the product of cloneset sizes. Out-of-frame nonproductive sequences were analyzed to study raw recombination free of thymic and clonal selection effects. TCRdb's own reprocessing of the public reads used fastp at Q25 and MiXCR and kept productive beta chains. Rows are combined by CDR3 protein, so each entry shows the most common genes and DNA. For this entry, the V and J calls and clone size follow TCRdb and not the study's own pipeline. A total of about 570,000 distinct CDR3 sequences appear in this sample, roughly 9.5% of them only once. The ten largest clones take up roughly 3.2% of the sample.

These data also formed part of another study, on yellow fever vaccine responses in identical twins. The second paper further reports: According to the authors, in identical twins the way T cells responded to vaccination appeared partly convergent and partly personalized. The study precisely tracked vaccine-responding T cell clones in identical twins.

This TCR was sampled from a woman aged 18-30 years in good health. Material: PBMCs. The chain is encoded by TRBV29-1 joined to TRBJ2-5; TRBD2 lines up with 11 middle nucleotides. The CDR3 region has the sequence CSATSGGETQYF. The DNA is TGCAGCGCTACTAGCGGGGGAGAGACCCAGTACTTC. The CDR3 plus the reference TRBV29-1 and TRBJ2-5 genes for the other parts give the full variable domain: SAVISQKPSRDICQRGTSLTIQCQVDSQVTMMFWYRQQPGQSLTLIATANQGSEATYESGFVIDKFPISRPNLTFSTLTVSNMSPEDSSIYLCSATSGGETQYFGPGTRLLVL.